The 32 T cell receptor beta chains below all came from one sample that was sequenced in a study of T cells in Graves' hyperthyroidism and ophthalmopathy. Template material for amplifying TCR beta CDR3 regions consisted of RNA transcripts. Using the HTBI primer set, a first-round RT-PCR was run on the TCR CDR3. TCRdb reanalysed the multiplex PCR reads using MiXCR and keeps one entry per CDR3 protein. The sample has about 92,000 distinct CDR3 sequences, just over 50% seen once. The sequenced material came from blood. The source is a woman aged 40-49 years with Graves' hyperthyroidism.

In this sample, this clonotype turned up once. The chain couples TRBV10-2 to TRBJ1-5; D not resolved. Germline-derived CDR1 and CDR2 are WSHSY and SAAADI. This CDR3 is 15 amino acids long. With 2 bases removed from V and 9 bases from J, the gap between germline ends came to 17 bases. The DNA of the CDR3 is TGCGCCAGCAGTGAGAGGACGGGGAGAGGTCGGCCCCAGCATTTT. Protein: CASSERTGRGRPQHF.

This clonotype was detected many times. The chain employs TRBV5-1 and TRBJ2-5, with 9 bases aligning to TRBD1. The germline CDR1 and CDR2 sequences are SGHRS and YFSETQ. V lost 4 bases to trimming and J lost 7 bases; unmatched junction nucleotides: 5. This CDR3 spans 13 amino acids. The CDR3 loop reads CASSGTGPSTQYF. As DNA, the CDR3 is TGCGCCAGCAGCGGGACAGGGCCATCGACCCAGTACTTC.

This clonotype was recorded at least ten times. V gene TRBV4-1 combines with J gene TRBJ2-6, with D perhaps being TRBD1 or TRBD2 (6 bases each). Per germline, CDR1 MGHRA and CDR2 YSYEKL. V dropped 2 bases and J dropped 0 bases, with 11 bases sitting between them. The CDR3 covers 17 residues. The CDR3 bases are TGCGCCAGCAGCCAACAGGGGAGGCTCTCTGGGGCCAACGTCCTGACTTTC. As protein: CASSQQGRLSGANVLTF.

Notes on this clonotype: A read error is likely, as this CDR3 ends without the conserved phenylalanine or tryptophan. No DNA is shown, since the ends of the CDR3 on it are uncertain; the CDR3 is the one TCRdb lists. The chain uses TRBV2 and TRBJ1-4. The CDR3 is 9 amino acids in total, end residues counted. Germline V gene data show CDR1 as SNHLY and CDR2 as FYNNEI. CDR3 protein: CASRVRLAY.

A remark on this clonotype: The missing conserved phenylalanine or tryptophan at the end of this CDR3 makes a read error likely. J is TRBJ2-5 and V is TRBV7-8; TRBD1 agrees at 7 bases. Unmatched junction bases numbered 6, after V lost 3 bases and J lost 5 bases. CDR1 is SGHVS, CDR2 FQNEAQ, per germline. This CDR3 is 14 amino acids long. The CDR3 spells CASSFGQVWETQYL. The CDR3 coding sequence is TGTGCCAGCAGCTTCGGACAGGTTTGGGAGACCCAGTACCTC.

Worth noting for this clonotype: Since a much larger clone is just one base distant, this may be a read error. Likely a read error: the CDR3 ends without its conserved phenylalanine or tryptophan. The chain carries TRBV4-2 and TRBJ2-7; the D is unclear. This CDR3 has 14 residues. Germline V gene data show CDR1 as LGHNA and CDR2 as YNFKEQ. V lost 1 base, J lost 3 bases, and 10 bases lay in between. The DNA for the CDR3 is TGTGCCAGCAGCCAAGGACTCGACTTCTACGAGCAGTACCTC. It codes for CASSQGLDFYEQYL.

Points on this clonotype: With a much larger clone just one base away, this may be a read error. The rearrangement links TRBV7-2 to TRBJ1-2, with 8 bases matching TRBD1. This CDR3 spans 17 amino acids. In germline, CDR1 is SGHTA, CDR2 FQGNSA. The CDR3: CASSRGIGTGLNYGYTF. For the CDR3, the DNA is TGCGCCAGCAGCCGAGGAATCGGGACAGGATTAAACTATGGCTACACCTTC.

To note about this clonotype: Germline is not matched at one junction end, which may reflect a read error. This sequence joins TRBV4-1 and TRBJ2-5; tentative D call: TRBD1 (6 bases). The CDR3 runs 14 residues. Germline assignment: CDR1 MGHRA and CDR2 YSYEKL. In DNA, the CDR3 is TGCGCCAGCAGCCCTGCGGACAGCCAAGAGGCCCAGTACTTC. Amino acids: CASSPADSQEAQYF.

This clonotype has ten or more counts. The chain carries TRBV30 and TRBJ1-2, with D possibly matching TRBD1 (5 bases). Germline lookup yields CDR1 GTSNPN and CDR2 SVGIG (reference sequence). The V end lost 2 bases, the J end lost 8 bases, and 9 bases lay between the germline ends. CDR3 size: 11 residues. This CDR3 reads CAWSPGAGYTF. The CDR3 bases are TGTGCCTGGAGTCCTGGGGCGGGCTACACCTTC.

This clonotype was seen repeatedly, ten times or more. The genes are TRBV20-1 and TRBJ2-7; 10 bases align to TRBD2. V trimming: 5 bases; J trimming: 3 bases; junction bases outside the gene matches: 10. The CDR3 has 15 residues. Germline V gives CDR1 DFQATT, CDR2 SNEGSKA (reference sequence). CDR3 DNA sequence: TGCAGTGCTGCCAGCCTAGCGGGAGTAAGCTACGAGCAGTACTTC. Translated, it gives CSAASLAGVSYEQYF.

To note about this clonotype: A much larger clone is a single base away; this may be a read error. The chain has TRBV20-1 and TRBJ2-7, with TRBD1 matching over 9 bases. From germline, CDR1 is DFQATT and CDR2 SNEGSKA (reference sequence). This CDR3 contains 14 residues. The CDR3 protein is CSTLARTGVYEQCF. CDR3 nucleotides: TGCAGTACCCTGGCCCGGACAGGGGTCTACGAGCAGTGCTTC.

The sample holds many counts of this clonotype. This chain connects TRBV7-9 to TRBJ2-2, with D perhaps matching TRBD1 (6 bases). This CDR3 region has 14 residues. V was pared by 5 bases and J by 4 bases, with 11 bases between. Looked up from germline, CDR1 is SEHNR and CDR2 is FQNEAQ (reference sequence). DNA of the CDR3: TGTGCCAGCAGCCACGGGACATCCACCGGGGAGCTGTTTTTT. This codes for CASSHGTSTGELFF.

With respect to this clonotype: This may come from a read error, since a much larger clone is one base off. V usage is TRBV6-6 and J usage is TRBJ2-5, with a possible D match to TRBD2 (5 bases). This CDR3 region has 17 residues. Germline-derived CDR1 and CDR2 are MNHNY and SVGAGI (reference sequence). Trimming cost V 2 bases and J 1 base, with 17 bases left between them. The CDR3 DNA reads as TGTGCCAGCAGTTACGGCCCCCCTAGCAGGAGCCAAGAGACCCAGTACTTC. This sequence encodes CASSYGPPSRSQETQYF.

This clonotype was detected ten times or more. V usage is TRBV9 and J usage is TRBJ1-3, with D hard to call. This CDR3 has 14 residues. V dropped 4 bases and J dropped 0 bases, with 8 bases sitting between them. Germline values: CDR1 SGDLS, CDR2 YYNGEE. CDR3 region: CASSQVASGNTIYF. The CDR3 DNA reads TGTGCCAGCAGCCAGGTGGCCTCTGGAAACACCATATATTTT.

There are many counts of this clonotype. The V and J genes are TRBV29-1 and TRBJ1-1; TRBD1 might be the D (6 bases). This CDR3 contains 13 residues. Germline V CDR1 and CDR2: SQVTM, ANQGSEA. V lost 6 bases and J lost 4, with 15 bases in between. This chain's CDR3 is CSVRTGSGTEAFF. The CDR3, as DNA: TGCAGCGTACGTACAGGGTCAGGCACTGAAGCTTTCTTT.

The V gene is TRBV7-9, the J gene TRBJ1-1; D ambiguous. The CDR3 extends over 11 amino acids. The germline V and J ends were trimmed by 4 bases and 8 bases, with 8 bases remaining between them. The germline V gene encodes CDR1 SEHNR and CDR2 FQNEAQ (reference sequence). The CDR3 nucleotides read TGTGCCAGCAGCTCTAGTCTAGAAGCTTTCTTT. The encoded protein is CASSSSLEAFF.

This clonotype has at least ten counts. The chain uses TRBV7-2 and TRBJ1-2; D remains ambiguous. The CDR3 contains 13 residues. The V and J ends lost 3 bases and 8 bases respectively, with 13 bases between them. Per germline, CDR1 SGHTA and CDR2 FQGNSA. The CDR3 loop is CASSFGRSGGYTF. CDR3 nucleotide sequence: TGTGCCAGCAGCTTCGGCAGGTCGGGCGGCTACACCTTC.

This chain uses TRBV7-9 with TRBJ2-5; 10 bases align to TRBD2. Germline CDR1 is SEHNR and CDR2 is FQNEAQ (reference sequence). CDR3 length equals 15 residues. V lost 5 bases and J lost 4; bases outside the gene matches: 7. The CDR3 coding sequence is TGTGCCAGCAGCGTAGGAGCGGGAGGGCTAGAGACCCAGTACTTC. Amino acids: CASSVGAGGLETQYF.

The chain uses TRBV29-1 and TRBJ2-7; D gene ambiguous. From germline, CDR1 is SQVTM and CDR2 ANQGSEA. Trimming shortened V by 8 bases and J by 0 bases, and 17 bases separated the two germline ends. The CDR3 has 14 residues. The DNA for the CDR3 is TGCAGCCAAGAAAGGATCGGGCCCTCCTACGAGCAGTACTTC. The encoded protein is CSQERIGPSYEQYF.

The CDR3 DNA reads TGTGCCAGCAGCTTGGGCTCCTACAATGAGCAGTTCTTC. The encoded protein is CASSLGSYNEQFF. The rearrangement uses TRBV7-2 and TRBJ2-1, with D unresolved. Per germline, CDR1 SGHTA and CDR2 FQGNSA. The CDR3 has 13 residues. V lost 3 bases and J 0 bases, leaving 3 bases between the germline ends.

Only a few counts were recorded for this clonotype. The chain uses TRBV20-1 and TRBJ2-3, with unresolved D. CDR1 is DFQATT and CDR2 is SNEGSKA in the germline V gene (reference sequence). The CDR3 consists of 13 residues. Trimming cost V 1 base and J 2 bases, with 7 bases left between them. CDR3: CSARGPYTDTQYF. DNA for the CDR3: TGCAGTGCTAGAGGGCCATACACAGATACGCAGTATTTT.

This clonotype was seen many times. This sequence joins TRBV5-1 and TRBJ2-2; tentatively, D is TRBD1 or TRBD2 (5 bases each). The CDR3 length is 16 residues. Germline V gene data show CDR1 as SGHRS and CDR2 as YFSETQ. Trimming stripped 3 bases from V and 6 bases from J, with 18 bases between. The CDR3 sequence is CASSSPAAGRAGELFF. CDR3 in DNA: TGCGCCAGCAGCTCCCCCGCGGCAGGGCGGGCCGGGGAGCTGTTTTTT.

This chain uses TRBV12-3 or TRBV12-4 with TRBJ1-4, with D unclear. The CDR3 is made up of 14 amino acids. V lost 5 bases and J lost 6, with 13 bases in between. CDR3 nucleotide sequence: TGTGCCAGCAGTCCGCGACTTGGGTATGAAAAACTGTTTTTT. Translating it yields CASSPRLGYEKLFF.

The gene calls are TRBV20-1 and TRBJ2-5; 10 bases are a match to TRBD2. Germline V gene data show CDR1 as DFQATT and CDR2 as SNEGSKA (reference sequence). This CDR3 comprises 15 residues. V lost 6 bases, J lost 4 bases, and 11 bases stayed unmatched. CDR3 nucleotides: TGCAGTGCCAAACCCAGCGGGAGGGCCTCAGAGACCCAGTACTTC. It translates to CSAKPSGRASETQYF.

The chain uses TRBV11-2 and TRBJ1-1; D is perhaps TRBD1 (5 bases). The CDR3 runs 15 residues. Germline V CDR1 and CDR2: SGHAT, FQNNGV. V was trimmed by 5 bases and J by 2 bases, leaving 15 bases between them. Here the CDR3 reads CASSQIWDRNTEAFF. CDR3 nucleotides: TGTGCCAGCAGCCAGATATGGGACCGAAACACTGAAGCTTTCTTT.

This clonotype was detected many times. The genes are TRBV29-1 and TRBJ2-3, with 8 bases fitting TRBD2. The length of the CDR3 is 14 residues. The germline gives CDR1 SQVTM, CDR2 ANQGSEA. With V trimmed by 7 bases and J by 0 bases, 6 bases remained unmatched. This chain's CDR3 is CSAHGRASTDTQYF. In DNA, the CDR3 is TGCAGCGCTCACGGGAGGGCGAGCACAGATACGCAGTATTTT.

The rearrangement uses TRBV4-3 and TRBJ1-1; a possible D gene is TRBD1 (6 bases). The CDR3 is made up of 12 amino acids. Trimming pared 11 bases from V and 7 bases from J, leaving 17 bases between. Germline CDR1 and CDR2: LGHNA and YSLEER. CDR3 nucleotides: TGCGCCTCTACCCGGACAGCCCGTGAAGCTTTCTTT. It specifies CASTRTAREAFF.

The chain has TRBV29-1 and TRBJ2-5, with no clear D. The ends were cut back, 4 bases at V and 4 bases at J, with 13 bases in the middle. The CDR3 totals 13 residues. Germline CDR1 reads SQVTM; CDR2 reads ANQGSEA. CDR3 coding DNA: TGCAGCGTTGGTCGGACGGAGCGAGAGACCCAGTACTTC. Protein product: CSVGRTERETQYF.

This clonotype appeared many times. This chain connects TRBV7-2 to TRBJ2-3; 11 positions match TRBD2. Per germline, CDR1 SGHTA and CDR2 FQGNSA. V lost 2 bases, J lost 6 bases, and 7 bases stayed unmatched. The CDR3 extends over 16 amino acids. CDR3 coding DNA: TGTGCCAGCAGCTTAACGGTACTAGCGGGAGCGGATACGCAGTATTTT. It encodes CASSLTVLAGADTQYF.

This clonotype was counted many times. The chain couples TRBV15 to TRBJ2-7; 11 bases agree with TRBD2. V dropped 1 base and J dropped 2; count of bases not matched to a gene: 7. This CDR3 has 17 amino acids. Germline loops: CDR1 LNHNV, CDR2 YYDKDF (reference sequence). CDR3 coding DNA: TGTGCCACCAGCAGAGGGAGGCTAGCGGGAGGACCCTACGAGCAGTACTTC. It encodes CATSRGRLAGGPYEQYF.

The rearrangement links TRBV6-1 to TRBJ2-5, with no clear D. Per germline, CDR1 MNHNS and CDR2 SASEGT. The CDR3 has 12 residues. With 4 bases removed from V and 6 bases from J, the gap between germline ends came to 9 bases. CDR3 coding DNA: TGTGCCAGCAGTGCTGGTTTGAAGACCCAGTACTTC. Translating it yields CASSAGLKTQYF.

This clonotype showed up just once. This may be a read error: a much more frequent sequence differs by one nucleotide. The V and J genes are TRBV6-5 and TRBJ2-7; TRBD1 might be the D (5 bases). The CDR3 has 12 amino acids. Germline CDR1 and CDR2: MNHEY and SVGAGI. CDR3 bases: TGTGCCAACAGTTACTACAGGCTCGAGCAGTACTTC. Translation: CANSYYRLEQYF.